Listed here is a single T cell receptor (beta chain). This specimen belongs to a study of blood T cell repertoires in COVID-19. Study-level background: COVID-19 samples, acute and convalescent, were from the United States, Italy and Spain.

Seattle cases were enrolled at active infection and followed longitudinally. J gave up 4 bases and V 2 bases, and 10 bases lay outside the gene matches. This CDR3 region has 16 residues. Germline V gene lookup returns CDR1 SGHRS and CDR2 YFSETQ. Clones were read by immunoSEQ multiplex PCR, and TCRdb kept only the in-frame ones, dropping some. Of 200,000 to 300,000 clones in the sample, roughly 91% were seen once. The sequence was obtained from a man aged 25 to 40 with COVID-19, enrolled during active disease. The V and J genes are TRBV5-1 and TRBJ1-1; the match to TRBD1 covers 8 bases. The source material was peripheral blood. The CDR3, as DNA: TGCGCCAGCAGCTTAACCGACAGGGGCGGTCCCACTGAAGCTTTCTTT. Its translation: CASSLTDRGGPTEAFF.